These 24 T cell receptor beta chains share one sample of origin, sequenced in a study of blood T cell repertoires in COVID-19. Method: immunoSEQ multiplex PCR; TCRdb's copy keeps in-frame clones and lacks some. The sample includes over 250,000 clones, 88% of them seen just once. Source material: peripheral blood. Every receptor here comes from a woman in her 70s with COVID-19, enrolled during active disease.

The CDR3 here is CASSPGTSGTYEQYF. In DNA form, the CDR3 reads TGTGCCAGCAGCCCTGGGACTAGCGGGACCTACGAGCAGTACTTC. The chain carries TRBV28 and TRBJ2-7, with 13 bases lining up with TRBD2. This CDR3 comprises 15 residues. Germline CDR1 reads MDHEN; CDR2 reads SYDVKM. With 6 bases clipped from V and 2 bases from J, the junction kept 4 bases outside the gene matches.

The chain links TRBV2 to TRBJ1-2; D gene uncertain. V lost 9 bases, J lost 7 bases, and 15 bases lay in between. Looked up from germline, CDR1 is SNHLY and CDR2 is FYNNEI. The CDR3 contains 12 residues. The DNA for the CDR3 is TGTGCCAGTAGGGAGGGAGGAGGTGGCTACACCTTC. Amino acids: CASREGGGGYTF.

This sequence joins TRBV5-1 and TRBJ2-3; 7 bases agree with TRBD2. The junction had 8 bases not matched to a gene; V was cut back by 4 bases and J by 9 bases. CDR1 SGHRS and CDR2 YFSETQ come from the germline V gene. CDR3 length: 13 residues. The CDR3 nucleotides read TGCGCCAGCAGCCCCGGACTGGGAGGGACGCAGTATTTT. Its protein product is CASSPGLGGTQYF.

The genes are TRBV6-5 and TRBJ2-7; perhaps TRBD2 as D (7 bases). V lost 4 bases and J 7 bases, leaving 14 bases between the germline ends. Germline V gene data show CDR1 as MNHEY and CDR2 as SVGAGI. The CDR3 is made up of 13 amino acids. CDR3 sequence reads: CASSSAGAGEQYF. The CDR3 DNA sequence: TGTGCCAGCAGTTCCGCGGGGGCAGGAGAGCAGTACTTC.

This chain uses TRBV6-2 or TRBV6-3 with TRBJ2-7; D is possibly TRBD2 (5 bases). Germline assignment: CDR1 MNHEY and CDR2 SVGEGT. Trimming left V 5 bases short and J 4 bases short, with 15 bases between. The CDR3 spans 14 residues. The CDR3 spells CASSGRAVSYEQYF. CDR3 nucleotide sequence: TGTGCCAGCAGTGGCCGAGCGGTTAGTTACGAGCAGTACTTC.

V and J are TRBV19 and TRBJ2-7, with D possibly TRBD2 on 6 matching bases. The germline V gene encodes CDR1 LNHDA and CDR2 SQIVND (reference sequence). The CDR3 is 14 amino acids. Between the trimmed V and J ends, which lost 5 bases and 7 bases, there was a span of 18 bases. The CDR3 is CASSWRRGSGEQYF. The CDR3 DNA reads TGTGCCAGTAGTTGGAGGCGGGGTTCGGGTGAGCAGTACTTC.

J is TRBJ2-5 and V is TRBV18, with 8 bases aligning to TRBD1. Trimming took 4 bases from V and 5 from J; bases not matched to a gene: 9. Germline assignment: CDR1 KGHSH and CDR2 LQKENI. The CDR3 sequence is 15 residues long. CDR3 region: CASSQGQGIQETQYF. The DNA for the CDR3 is TGTGCCAGCTCACAAGGACAGGGAATTCAGGAGACCCAGTACTTC.

This clone was counted a few times. This chain links TRBV7-9 with TRBJ2-1; D gene unclear. The V gene's germline CDR1 is SEHNR and CDR2 FQNEAQ (reference sequence). V lost 3 bases and J lost 7, with 13 bases in between. This CDR3 region has 14 residues. In nucleotides, the CDR3 is TGTGCCAGCAGCTTTTCGACAAGTTCGAATGAGCAGTTCTTC. It is translated as CASSFSTSSNEQFF.

The CDR3 loop reads CASSHEPGQADNEQFF. The CDR3 DNA is TGCGCCAGCAGCCACGAGCCGGGACAGGCTGACAATGAGCAGTTCTTC. The gene calls are TRBV5-1 and TRBJ2-1; 8 positions match TRBD1. From germline, CDR1 is SGHRS and CDR2 YFSETQ. CDR3 length equals 16 residues. V was pared by 4 bases and J by 5 bases, with 11 bases of the junction left unmatched.

This clone was counted a few times. The chain couples TRBV18 to TRBJ2-1; TRBD2 matches 9 bases. CDR3 size: 14 residues. CDR1 is KGHSH, CDR2 LQKENI, per germline. Germline trimming cut 4 bases from V and 6 bases from J; bases unmatched to any gene: 4. CDR3 DNA sequence: TGTGCCAGCTCACGGAAGACTAGCGGCAATGAGCAGTTCTTC. This gives the protein CASSRKTSGNEQFF.

The count of this clone is one. The CDR3 region has the DNA TGTGCCAGCAGCTTAGTACAGGATAAAAACATTCAGTACTTC. Translation: CASSLVQDKNIQYF. The chain joins TRBV7-2 to TRBJ2-4; possible D gene TRBD1, 5 bases. CDR3 length equals 14 residues. Germline V gene lookup returns CDR1 SGHTA and CDR2 FQGNSA. Trimming shortened V by 1 base and J by 4 bases, and 8 bases separated the two germline ends. Full variable domain (remainder filled in from reference TRBV7-2 and TRBJ2-4): GAGVSQSPSNKVTEKGKDVELRCDPISGHTALYWYRQSLGQGLEFLIYFQGNSAPDKSGLPSDRFSAERTGGSVSTLTIQRTQQEDSAVYLCASSLVQDKNIQYFGAGTRLSVL.

This clone has a single count. This chain links TRBV6-5 with TRBJ2-3, with 7 positions matching TRBD2. CDR1 and CDR2 from the germline V gene are MNHEY and SVGAGI. The J segment lost 4 bases and the V segment lost 4 bases, leaving 8 bases of the junction unmatched. The CDR3 has 15 residues. DNA of the CDR3: TGTGCCAGCAGTTTCGGGACTAAAAGGGCAGATACGCAGTATTTT. The encoded protein is CASSFGTKRADTQYF.

J is TRBJ2-7 and V is TRBV18; TRBD1 matches at 8 bases. The germline gives CDR1 KGHSH, CDR2 LQKENI. This CDR3 has 14 amino acids. Germline trimming cut 6 bases from V and 3 bases from J; bases unmatched to any gene: 7. The CDR3 loop reads CASSSGGKGYEQYF. CDR3 coding DNA: TGTGCCAGCTCGTCAGGGGGCAAGGGCTACGAGCAGTACTTC.

The chain is built from TRBV11-3 and TRBJ2-2; 7 nucleotides align to TRBD2. Per the germline V gene, CDR1 is SGHNT and CDR2 is YENEEA. The CDR3 is 14 residues long. With V trimmed by 5 bases and J by 7 bases, 7 bases remained unmatched. CDR3 sequence: CASSPRLALGELFF. Written as DNA, the CDR3 is TGTGCCAGCAGCCCCAGACTAGCTCTCGGGGAGCTGTTTTTT.

The V gene is TRBV28, the J gene TRBJ2-5; 11 nucleotides agree with TRBD2. Trimming took 8 bases from V and 2 from J; bases not matched to a gene: 10. The CDR3 is 16 residues long. The germline gives CDR1 MDHEN, CDR2 SYDVKM. CDR3 nucleotides: TGTGCCAGCTCAACGAGGACTAGCGGGCTTCAAGAGACCCAGTACTTC. Translation: CASSTRTSGLQETQYF.

CDR3 amino acids: CASSSGSLNEQFF. In nucleotides, the CDR3 is TGTGCCAGCAGCTCCGGGAGCCTAAATGAGCAGTTCTTC. The gene calls are TRBV5-6 and TRBJ2-1; D is perhaps TRBD2 (6 bases). Per the germline V gene, CDR1 is SGHDT and CDR2 is YYEEEE. This CDR3 has 13 amino acids. V was pared by 3 bases and J by 7 bases, with 11 bases between.

A note on this clone: The same CDR3 also results from other DNA sequences found in this sample. This chain uses TRBV5-1 with TRBJ2-2; tentatively, D is TRBD1 (5 bases). Germline CDR1 is SGHRS and CDR2 is YFSETQ. The V and J ends lost 0 bases and 8 bases respectively, with 11 bases between them. The CDR3 covers 14 residues. The CDR3: CASSLGQGTGELFF. The CDR3 nucleotides read TGCGCCAGCAGCTTGGGGCAGGGCACGGGGGAGCTGTTTTTT.

The gene calls are TRBV30 and TRBJ1-5; 7 bases fit TRBD1. The CDR3 length is 16 residues. J gave up 1 base and V 5 bases, and 11 bases lay outside the gene matches. Germline CDR1 GTSNPN, CDR2 SVGIG (reference sequence). The chain's CDR3 is CAWQDRSTVSNQPQHF. The CDR3 bases are TGTGCCTGGCAGGACAGGTCAACGGTGAGCAATCAGCCCCAGCATTTT.

The gene calls are TRBV5-1 and TRBJ2-4; D is unclear. The CDR3 has 15 residues. V was shortened by 0 bases and J by 9 bases, with 16 bases between the two germline ends. Germline lookup yields CDR1 SGHRS and CDR2 YFSETQ. The CDR3: CASSLESRASGIQYF. The CDR3 bases are TGCGCCAGCAGCTTGGAATCACGTGCCTCGGGCATTCAGTACTTC. Full variable domain (outside the CDR3, taken from reference TRBV5-1 and TRBJ2-4): KAGVTQTPRYLIKTRGQQVTLSCSPISGHRSVSWYQQTPGQGLQFLFEYFSETQRNKGNFPGRFSGRQFSNSRSEMNVSTLELGDSALYLCASSLESRASGIQYFGAGTRLSVL.

This clone turned up a few times. The chain employs TRBV7-3 and TRBJ2-1; D is possibly TRBD2 (6 bases). The CDR3 is 15 amino acids. Germline V gene lookup returns CDR1 SGHTA and CDR2 FQGTGA. V was trimmed by 5 bases and J by 8 bases, leaving 19 bases between them. CDR3 nucleotides: TGTGCCAGCAGCCTGGGGCGGGAACCCGGTTATGAGCAGTTCTTC. This sequence encodes CASSLGREPGYEQFF.

The chain recombines TRBV24-1 with TRBJ2-1; D possibly corresponds to TRBD1 (5 bases). Germline V CDR1 and CDR2: KGHDR, SFDVKD. The germline V and J ends were trimmed by 10 bases and 4 bases, with 13 bases remaining between them. This CDR3 has 13 residues. CDR3 residues: CATSKTVYNEQFF. DNA for the CDR3: TGTGCCACGTCAAAGACAGTTTACAATGAGCAGTTCTTC.

CDR3 coding DNA: TGTGCCAGCTCACCAACAGGCTTGGGCACAGATACGCAGTATTTT. Protein sequence: CASSPTGLGTDTQYF. This chain uses TRBV18 with TRBJ2-3; possibly TRBD1 for D (5 bases). CDR1 is KGHSH, CDR2 LQKENI, per germline. Trimming pared 2 bases from V and 1 base from J, leaving 10 bases between. There are 15 residues in the CDR3.

V usage is TRBV3-1 (or the pseudogene TRBV3-2) and J usage is TRBJ1-2; TRBD1 matches 10 bases. With V trimmed by 4 bases and J by 6 bases, 2 bases remained unmatched. CDR1 and CDR2 (germline): LGHDT, YNNKEL (reference sequence). This CDR3 region has 13 residues. The CDR3 nucleotides are TGTGCCAGCAGCCCCGGGACAGGGGATGGCTACACCTTC. Translated, it gives CASSPGTGDGYTF.

The chain carries TRBV12-5 and TRBJ1-1; D might be TRBD1 (6 bases). Germline CDR1 reads LGHNT; CDR2 reads FRNRAP. V was pared by 2 bases and J by 11 bases, with 15 bases between. This CDR3 is built from 13 residues. The CDR3 bases are TGTGCTAGTGGTTTGACAGGGTCGGTAATGGCTTTCTTT. It codes for CASGLTGSVMAFF.